Given below is one T cell receptor (beta chain) in context. This entry belongs to a study of blood T cell repertoires in COVID-19. There are 16 residues in the CDR3. CDR1 and CDR2 from the germline V gene are SGHDT and YYEEEE. Trimming removed 4 bases from V and 0 bases from J, with 14 bases in between. TCRdb's table, derived via immunoSEQ multiplex PCR, lists solely in-frame clones and lacks some. The repertoire holds roughly 81,000 clones, with around 82% as singletons. Sequenced material: peripheral blood. The chain combines TRBV5-6 with TRBJ1-3; D perhaps matches TRBD1 (5 bases). This clonotype originated in a man aged 80 or over with active or convalescent COVID-19. The CDR3: CASSLGPGISGNTIYF. CDR3 bases: TGTGCCAGCAGCCTCGGCCCAGGGATCTCTGGAAACACCATATATTTT. Drawing the rest from reference TRBV5-6 and TRBJ1-3, the complete variable domain is DAGVTQSPTHLIKTRGQQVTLRCSPKSGHDTVSWYQQALGQGPQFIFQYYEEEERQRGNFPDRFSGHQFPNYSSELNVNALLLGDSALYLCASSLGPGISGNTIYFGEGSWLTVV.